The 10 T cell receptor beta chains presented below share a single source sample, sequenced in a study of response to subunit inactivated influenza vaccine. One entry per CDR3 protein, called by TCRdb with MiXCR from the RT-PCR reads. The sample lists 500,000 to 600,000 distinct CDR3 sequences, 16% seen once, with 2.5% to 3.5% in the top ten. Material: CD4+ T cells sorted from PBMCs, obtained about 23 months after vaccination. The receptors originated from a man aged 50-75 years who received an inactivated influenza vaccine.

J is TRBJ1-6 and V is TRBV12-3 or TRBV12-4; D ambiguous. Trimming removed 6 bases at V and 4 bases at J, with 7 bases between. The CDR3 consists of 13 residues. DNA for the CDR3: TGTGCCAGCAGCCGGAGGTATAATTCACCCCTCCACTTT. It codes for CASSRRYNSPLHF.

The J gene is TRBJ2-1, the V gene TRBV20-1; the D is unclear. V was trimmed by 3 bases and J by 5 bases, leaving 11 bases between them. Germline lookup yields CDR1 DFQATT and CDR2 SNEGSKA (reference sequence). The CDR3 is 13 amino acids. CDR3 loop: CSARAGVDNEQFF. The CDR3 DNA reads TGCAGTGCTAGGGCTGGAGTTGACAATGAGCAGTTCTTC.

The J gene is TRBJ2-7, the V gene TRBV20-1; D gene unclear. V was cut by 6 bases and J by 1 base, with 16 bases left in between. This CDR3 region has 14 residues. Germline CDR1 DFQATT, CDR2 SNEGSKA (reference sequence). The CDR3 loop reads CSAYRITGSYEQYF. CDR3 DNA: TGCAGTGCCTACCGGATTACCGGTTCCTACGAGCAGTACTTC.

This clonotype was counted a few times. CDR3 sequence reads: CASSLGAAGELFF. The CDR3 region has the DNA TGTGCCAGCAGCTTAGGAGCAGCCGGGGAGCTGTTTTTT. V gene TRBV11-2 combines with J gene TRBJ2-2; D is uncertain. With 1 base removed from V and 6 bases from J, the gap between germline ends came to 6 bases. There are 13 residues in the CDR3. Germline loops: CDR1 SGHAT, CDR2 FQNNGV.

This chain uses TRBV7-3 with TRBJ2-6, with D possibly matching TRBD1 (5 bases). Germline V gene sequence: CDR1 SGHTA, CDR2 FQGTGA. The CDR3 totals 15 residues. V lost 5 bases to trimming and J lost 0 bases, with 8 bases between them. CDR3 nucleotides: TGTGCCAGCAGCACAGACAGCTCTGGGGCCAACGTCCTGACTTTC. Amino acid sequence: CASSTDSSGANVLTF.

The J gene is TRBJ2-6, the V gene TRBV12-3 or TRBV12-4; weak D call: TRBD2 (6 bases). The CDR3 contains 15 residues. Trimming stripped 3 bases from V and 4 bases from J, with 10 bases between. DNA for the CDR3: TGTGCCAGCAGTTTGGGAGCGGGCGGGGCCAACGTCCTGACTTTC. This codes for CASSLGAGGANVLTF.

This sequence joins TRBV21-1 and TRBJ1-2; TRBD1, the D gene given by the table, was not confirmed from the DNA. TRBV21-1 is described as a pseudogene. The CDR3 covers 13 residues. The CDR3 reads CASSKARGDGYTF. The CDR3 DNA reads TGTGCCAGCAGCAAAGCGCGGGGGGATGGCTACACCTTC.

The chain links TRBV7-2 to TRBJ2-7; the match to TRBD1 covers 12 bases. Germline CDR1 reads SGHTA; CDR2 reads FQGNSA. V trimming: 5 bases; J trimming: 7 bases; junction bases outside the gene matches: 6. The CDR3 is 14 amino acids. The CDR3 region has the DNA TGTGCCAGCAGCCGGGACAGGGGGCGGTTGGAGCAGTACTTC. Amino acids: CASSRDRGRLEQYF.

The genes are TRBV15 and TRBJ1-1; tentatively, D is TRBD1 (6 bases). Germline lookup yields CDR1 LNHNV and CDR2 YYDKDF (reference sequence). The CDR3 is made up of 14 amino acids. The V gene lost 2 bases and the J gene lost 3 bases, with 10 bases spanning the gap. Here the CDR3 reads CATSRIGQYTEAFF. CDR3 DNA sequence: TGTGCCACCAGCAGAATAGGACAGTACACTGAAGCTTTCTTT.

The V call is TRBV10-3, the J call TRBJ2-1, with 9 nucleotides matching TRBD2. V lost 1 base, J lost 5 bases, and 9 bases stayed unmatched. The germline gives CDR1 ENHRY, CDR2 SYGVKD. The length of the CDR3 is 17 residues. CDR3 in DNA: TGTGCCATCAGTGAGTGGGAAGGGATAGCGGGGGACAATGAGCAGTTCTTC. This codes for CAISEWEGIAGDNEQFF.